The 2 T cell receptor beta chains in this list originate from one sample, sequenced in a study of blood T cells in healthy people across ages. The use of a sample-barcoded 5' primer and a J-beta primer mix characterized a second PCR of 7 to 11 cycles. TCRdb processed the 5' RACE reads anew with MiXCR; each CDR3 protein has one entry. The sample contains 500,000 to 650,000 distinct CDR3 sequences, 27% of which appear only once. The sample was also reused in another study, on T cells of mothers and their children.

Sequencing was carried out using blood. All receptors come from a boy aged 2-15 years in good health.

This chain uses TRBV2 with TRBJ2-7, with D perhaps given as TRBD1 or TRBD2 (5 bases each). The length of the CDR3 is 16 residues. Germline assignment: CDR1 SNHLY and CDR2 FYNNEI. V dropped 5 bases and J dropped 0 bases, with 17 bases sitting between them. CDR3 residues: CASSSTGPPSSYEQYF. CDR3 nucleotides: TGTGCCAGCAGTTCAACGGGGCCCCCGAGCTCCTACGAGCAGTACTTC.

The genes are TRBV5-1 and TRBJ2-3; D might be TRBD2 (6 bases). The CDR3 length is 16 residues. The germline gives CDR1 SGHRS, CDR2 YFSETQ. Trimming took 0 bases from V and 3 from J, leaving 14 bases between them. Here the CDR3 DNA reads TGCGCCAGCAGCTTGGTTACGGGGGAGAGAACAGATACGCAGTATTTT. As protein: CASSLVTGERTDTQYF.